These 24 T cell receptor beta chains came from one sample sequenced in a study of T-cell memory formation after mild COVID-19. TCRdb analysed the 5' RACE reads with MiXCR anew, one entry per CDR3 protein. The table has fewer than 30,000 distinct CDR3 sequences, approximately 12% seen once. Sequenced input: PBMCs or a T cell subset sorted from them (not recorded which). These receptors all stem from an adult woman who had mild COVID-19 (a few samples of this study predate the infection). Cell type and time point are not known.

This clonotype has at least ten counts. The rearrangement uses TRBV6-6 and TRBJ2-3; D is perhaps TRBD1 (5 bases). The CDR3 is 14 residues long. Germline V gene sequence: CDR1 MNHNY, CDR2 SVGAGI (reference sequence). V dropped 6 bases and J dropped 2 bases, with 12 bases sitting between them. The CDR3 DNA sequence: TGTGCCAGCAGGTCGGAAGGACACACAGATACGCAGTATTTT. This codes for CASRSEGHTDTQYF.

This rearrangement joins TRBV29-1 to TRBJ2-5, with D possibly being TRBD2 (5 bases). The germline V gene has CDR1 SQVTM and CDR2 ANQGSEA. V lost 3 bases to trimming and J lost 4 bases, with 9 bases between them. This CDR3 is 12 amino acids long. The CDR3: CSVERLAETQYF. In DNA, the CDR3 is TGCAGCGTTGAGAGGCTAGCAGAGACCCAGTACTTC. Looking up the rest from reference TRBV29-1 and TRBJ2-5 gives the full variable domain: SAVISQKPSRDICQRGTSLTIQCQVDSQVTMMFWYRQQPGQSLTLIATANQGSEATYESGFVIDKFPISRPNLTFSTLTVSNMSPEDSSIYLCSVERLAETQYFGPGTRLLVL.

Many counts were recorded for this clonotype. The rearrangement joins TRBV20-1 to TRBJ2-5; D perhaps matches TRBD2 (5 bases). CDR3 length: 15 amino acids. V was shortened by 1 base and J by 1 base, with 13 bases between the two germline ends. Germline V gene sequence: CDR1 DFQATT, CDR2 SNEGSKA (reference sequence). The CDR3 protein is CSARVLRAGQETQYF. The CDR3 nucleotides read TGCAGTGCTAGAGTCCTTCGGGCGGGCCAAGAGACCCAGTACTTC.

The chain uses TRBV4-1 and TRBJ2-3; the D is unclear. The germline gives CDR1 MGHRA, CDR2 YSYEKL. The CDR3 runs to 15 residues. V was pared by 4 bases and J by 0 bases, with 11 bases between. For the CDR3, the DNA is TGCGCCAGCAGCCCAGGAAGCCCTAGCACAGATACGCAGTATTTT. It specifies CASSPGSPSTDTQYF.

This clonotype was picked up many times. V usage is TRBV3-1 and J usage is TRBJ1-4; a weak D match, TRBD1 (6 bases). The germline V gene encodes CDR1 LGHDT and CDR2 YNNKEL (reference sequence). The V gene lost 4 bases and the J gene lost 8 bases, with 14 bases spanning the gap. The CDR3 has 14 residues. The CDR3 DNA sequence: TGTGCCAGCAGCCCGGGACACCGAGGGGAAAAACTGTTTTTT. This sequence encodes CASSPGHRGEKLFF. The variable domain in full, completed from reference TRBV3-1 and TRBJ1-4, reads DTAVSQTPKYLVTQMGNDKSIKCEQNLGHDTMYWYKQDSKKFLKIMFSYNNKELIINETVPNRFSPKSPDKAHLNLHINSLELGDSAVYFCASSPGHRGEKLFFGSGTQLSVL.

J is TRBJ2-7 and V is TRBV6-5; a weak D match, TRBD1 (6 bases). The germline V gene has CDR1 MNHEY and CDR2 SVGAGI. V was shortened by 5 bases and J by 4 bases, with 9 bases between the two germline ends. This CDR3 is built from 12 residues. Written as DNA, the CDR3 is TGTGCCAGCAGTGTGGGGGCTTACGAGCAGTACTTC. Translation: CASSVGAYEQYF.

The rearrangement links TRBV6-2 or TRBV6-3 to TRBJ2-3; a weak D match, TRBD2 (6 bases). The germline CDR1 and CDR2 sequences are MNHEY and SVGEGT. The V gene lost 4 bases and the J gene lost 6 bases, with 11 bases spanning the gap. CDR3 length: 13 residues. CDR3 coding DNA: TGTGCCAGCAGTTCGGAGCTAGCGGATACGCAGTATTTT. It is translated as CASSSELADTQYF.

The V and J genes are TRBV5-1 and TRBJ1-2; TRBD1 matches 8 bases. There are 15 residues in the CDR3. The junction had 11 bases not matched to a gene; V was cut back by 4 bases and J by 6 bases. The germline gives CDR1 SGHRS, CDR2 YFSETQ. CDR3: CASSAGGQGSHGYTF. The CDR3 coding sequence is TGCGCCAGCAGCGCGGGCGGACAGGGATCCCATGGCTACACCTTC.

The CDR3 sequence: CASSGGTRTRTDTQYF. The CDR3 DNA sequence: TGTGCCAGCAGTGGGGGGACTAGGACGCGCACAGATACGCAGTATTTT. The chain carries TRBV6-1 and TRBJ2-3; 8 nucleotides match TRBD2. Germline CDR1 and CDR2: MNHNS and SASEGT. The V and J ends lost 4 bases and 1 base, in that order; junction bases with no gene match: 7. This CDR3 region has 16 residues.

This clonotype has a count of ten or more. The V call is TRBV12-3 or TRBV12-4, the J call TRBJ1-5, with 7 bases aligning to TRBD1. CDR3 length equals 15 residues. The junction had 6 bases not matched to a gene; V was cut back by 3 bases and J by 4 bases. The chain's CDR3 is CASSFATGRNQPQHF. The CDR3 DNA reads TGTGCCAGCAGTTTTGCGACAGGGAGGAATCAGCCCCAGCATTTT.

This clonotype was detected ten times or more. The chain joins TRBV6-2 or TRBV6-3 to TRBJ2-1; TRBD2 aligns across 9 bases. V was clipped by 0 bases and J by 3 bases; unmatched bases: 6. The length of the CDR3 is 17 residues. Germline-derived CDR1 and CDR2 are MNHEY and SVGEGT. The CDR3 is CASSYSPPSGVYNEQFF. The CDR3, as DNA: TGTGCCAGCAGTTACTCCCCTCCTAGCGGGGTCTACAATGAGCAGTTCTTC.

This clonotype was counted at least ten times. V and J are TRBV30 and TRBJ2-3, with D perhaps TRBD2 (5 bases). The CDR3 runs to 13 residues. Germline lookup yields CDR1 GTSNPN and CDR2 SVGIG (reference sequence). V shed 4 bases and J shed 0 bases, with 8 bases lying between them. The CDR3: CAWTQRSTDTQYF. CDR3 coding DNA: TGTGCCTGGACCCAGCGGAGCACAGATACGCAGTATTTT.

In its sample, this clonotype was seen many times. The chain combines TRBV20-1 with TRBJ2-3; 9 positions agree with TRBD2. J gave up 4 bases and V 0 bases, and 11 bases lay outside the gene matches. CDR1 is DFQATT, CDR2 SNEGSKA, per germline (reference sequence). The length of the CDR3 is 17 residues. CDR3 bases: TGCAGTGCTAGAGATGGTCGGGGCGGGAGGGCCTCAGATACGCAGTATTTT. This encodes CSARDGRGGRASDTQYF.

This clonotype was counted many times. This rearrangement joins TRBV20-1 to TRBJ2-3, with TRBD2 identical over 8 bases. This CDR3 is built from 14 residues. V shed 0 bases, J shed 4 bases, and the junction held 3 bases outside the gene matches. CDR1 is DFQATT, CDR2 SNEGSKA, per germline (reference sequence). This CDR3 reads CSARDGRAADTQYF. DNA of the CDR3: TGCAGTGCTAGAGACGGGAGGGCCGCAGATACGCAGTATTTT.

This clonotype was counted between two and nine times. The gene calls are TRBV24-1 and TRBJ2-1; tentative D call: TRBD1 (5 bases). V lost 8 bases and J lost 7, with 11 bases in between. CDR1 and CDR2 from the germline V gene are KGHDR and SFDVKD. The CDR3 has 12 amino acids. The CDR3 is CATNSGFNEQFF. As DNA, the CDR3 is TGTGCCACCAACTCAGGGTTTAATGAGCAGTTCTTC.

This clonotype came up many times. CDR3: CASSPGPGRGTGNTIYF. In DNA form, the CDR3 reads TGTGCCAGCAGCCCCGGACCGGGCAGGGGAACAGGAAACACCATATATTTT. This rearrangement joins TRBV7-2 to TRBJ1-3; weak D call: TRBD1 (6 bases). Trimming cost V 5 bases and J 4 bases, with 21 bases left between them. Germline V lookup: CDR1 SGHTA, CDR2 FQGNSA. This CDR3 comprises 17 residues.

This clonotype has a count of ten or more. The V call is TRBV4-2, the J call TRBJ1-6; 7 nucleotides match TRBD1. This CDR3 has 15 amino acids. V was pared by 0 bases and J by 7 bases, with 3 bases of the junction left unmatched. Germline values: CDR1 LGHNA, CDR2 YNFKEQ. The CDR3 DNA sequence: TGTGCCAGCAGCCAAGAACAGGGGCGCAATTCACCCCTCCACTTT. It specifies CASSQEQGRNSPLHF.

This clonotype showed up many times. The V and J genes are TRBV25-1 and TRBJ2-1, with D possibly TRBD2 on 6 matching bases. Germline V gene data show CDR1 as MGHDK and CDR2 as SYGVNS. The CDR3 spans 15 residues. V was trimmed by 3 bases and J by 7 bases, leaving 16 bases between them. In DNA, the CDR3 is TGTGCCAGCAGTGAGGGGGGAAGGGCGAGGAATGAGCAGTTCTTC. Translated: CASSEGGRARNEQFF.

This clonotype was seen repeatedly, ten times or more. The genes are TRBV6-1 and TRBJ2-2; possibly TRBD1 for D (6 bases). CDR3 length: 13 amino acids. The germline gives CDR1 MNHNS, CDR2 SASEGT. Trimming pared 9 bases from V and 6 bases from J, leaving 14 bases between. CDR3: CASSTRGSGELFF. The CDR3 bases are TGTGCCAGTTCTACCAGGGGTTCCGGGGAGCTGTTTTTT.

In this sample, this clonotype turned up many times. The rearrangement joins TRBV29-1 to TRBJ2-6; 11 nucleotides align to TRBD2. The CDR3 extends over 14 amino acids. Looked up from germline, CDR1 is SQVTM and CDR2 is ANQGSEA. This chain's CDR3 is CSASGRSGANVLTF. As DNA, the CDR3 is TGCTCTGCTAGCGGGAGGTCTGGGGCCAACGTCCTGACTTTC.

Ten or more counts support this clonotype. J is TRBJ2-1 and V is TRBV4-2; possible D gene TRBD1, 5 bases. Between the trimmed V and J ends, which lost 0 bases and 2 bases, there was a span of 8 bases. There are 15 residues in the CDR3. Germline loops: CDR1 LGHNA, CDR2 YNFKEQ. CDR3 bases: TGTGCCAGCAGCCAAGACACAGGAACCTACAATGAGCAGTTCTTC. Translated, it gives CASSQDTGTYNEQFF.

This clonotype was found many times. CDR3 sequence reads: CASSLVGGSPGELFF. CDR3 nucleotides: TGTGCCAGCAGCTTGGTTGGGGGGAGTCCCGGGGAGCTGTTTTTT. This sequence joins TRBV7-6 and TRBJ2-2; D might be TRBD2 (6 bases). CDR1 SGHVS and CDR2 FNYEAQ come from the germline V gene. This CDR3 spans 15 amino acids. V lost 3 bases, J lost 6 bases, and 14 bases lay in between.

At least ten counts were recorded for this clonotype. The rearrangement links TRBV19 to TRBJ1-5; possible D gene TRBD1, 5 bases. The V end was cut by 3 bases, the J end by 2 bases, with 11 bases between. From germline, CDR1 is LNHDA and CDR2 SQIVND (reference sequence). This CDR3 has 15 amino acids. The CDR3 region has the DNA TGTGCCAGTAGTATGGGCCAGGGCGGCAATCAGCCCCAGCATTTT. The encoded protein is CASSMGQGGNQPQHF.

This clonotype was seen at least ten times. V gene TRBV18 combines with J gene TRBJ2-1; D unresolved. This CDR3 has 14 residues. CDR1 KGHSH and CDR2 LQKENI come from the germline V gene. V lost 0 bases and J lost 9, with 12 bases in between. CDR3 nucleotide sequence: TGTGCCAGCTCACCACCGGTCGCGTTGTTTGAGCAGTTCTTC. This gives the protein CASSPPVALFEQFF.